The 26 T cell receptor beta chains given below trace back to one sample, sequenced in a study of cytomegalovirus exposure and HLA in healthy donors. With 60 Vbeta and 13 Jbeta primers, the PCR was carried out. Assay: immunoSEQ multiplex PCR; the TCRdb copy retains only in-frame clones and omits some. In the table there are around 150,000 clones, approximately 81% of which are singletons. The sequenced sample was PBMCs. The receptor set was obtained from a man aged 18 to 29 in good health and CMV-seropositive.

CDR3 sequence: CASSSSPQRGEYNEQFF. The CDR3 nucleotides are TGTGCCAGCAGCTCATCGCCCCAGCGGGGAGAATACAATGAGCAGTTCTTC. The chain is built from TRBV9 and TRBJ2-1; 7 positions agree with TRBD2. Germline V lookup: CDR1 SGDLS, CDR2 YYNGEE. The J segment lost 4 bases and the V segment lost 4 bases, leaving 14 bases of the junction unmatched. The CDR3 length is 17 residues.

The chain is built from TRBV5-5 and TRBJ1-5; D is possibly TRBD1 (6 bases). The CDR3 totals 14 residues. The ends were cut back, 0 bases at V and 6 bases at J, with 10 bases in the middle. In germline, CDR1 is SGHKS, CDR2 YYEKEE (reference sequence). The CDR3 reads CASSLGGGPQPQHF. In DNA, the CDR3 is TGTGCCAGCAGCTTGGGCGGGGGGCCTCAGCCCCAGCATTTT.

V usage is TRBV4-3 and J usage is TRBJ2-7; 7 bases fit TRBD2. Germline loops: CDR1 LGHNA, CDR2 YSLEER. The trim removed 3 bases at V and 1 base at J, leaving 3 bases unmatched. CDR3 size: 14 residues. DNA for the CDR3: TGCGCCAGCAGCCAGGATAGCGGGTCCTACGAGCAGTACTTC. It codes for CASSQDSGSYEQYF.

In the case of this clone: One junction end does not reproduce the germline sequence, and a read error may be involved. The chain uses TRBV15 and TRBJ2-3; 8 bases align to TRBD2. Per germline, CDR1 LNHNV and CDR2 YYDKDF (reference sequence). This CDR3 is 13 amino acids long. CDR3 amino acids: CADLRGGTDTQYF. CDR3 DNA: TGTGCCGACTTACGGGGGGGCACCGATACGCAGTATTTT.

The chain is built from TRBV11-1 and TRBJ1-5, with TRBD1 matching 7 bases. The CDR3 spans 13 residues. Germline assignment: CDR1 SGHAT and CDR2 FQDESV (reference sequence). V shed 5 bases and J 4 bases; nucleotides not matched to a gene: 2. The CDR3 region has the DNA TGTGCCAGCAGCCCAGGGGGTAATCAGCCCCAGCATTTT. This gives the protein CASSPGGNQPQHF. Supplemented by reference TRBV11-1 and TRBJ1-5, the full variable domain reads EAEVAQSPRYKITEKSQAVAFWCDPISGHATLYWYRQILGQGPELLVQFQDESVVDDSQLPKDRFSAERLKGVDSTLKIQPAELGDSAMYLCASSPGGNQPQHFGDGTRLSIL.

The chain has TRBV16 and TRBJ1-5, with D possibly matching TRBD1 (5 bases). V was cut by 4 bases and J by 6 bases, with 13 bases left in between. The CDR3 contains 14 residues. Germline values: CDR1 KGHSY, CDR2 FQNENV. Here the CDR3 reads CASSPGRGGQPQHF. CDR3 nucleotide sequence: TGTGCCAGCAGCCCGGGGAGGGGTGGTCAGCCCCAGCATTTT.

The V gene is TRBV5-5, the J gene TRBJ2-1, with D possibly matching TRBD1 (7 bases). Germline V lookup: CDR1 SGHKS, CDR2 YYEKEE (reference sequence). The CDR3 is 16 residues long. V was clipped by 4 bases and J by 7 bases, with 21 bases between them. CDR3 DNA: TGTGCCAGCAGCGGCCTCCGGACAGGAGGGGGGAATGAGCAGTTCTTC. This translates into CASSGLRTGGGNEQFF.

This clone was picked up one time. This sequence joins TRBV4-3 and TRBJ2-3; TRBD2 matches at 10 bases. Germline CDR1 is LGHNA and CDR2 is YSLEER. This CDR3 has 17 amino acids. Unmatched junction bases numbered 10, after V lost 3 bases and J lost 4 bases. In DNA, the CDR3 is TGCGCCAGCAGCCAGTCCCCGTCCAGCGGGGGGGCAGATACGCAGTATTTT. It is translated as CASSQSPSSGGADTQYF.

This chain joins TRBV4-3 and TRBJ1-1; D uncertain. Germline loops: CDR1 LGHNA, CDR2 YSLEER. The length of the CDR3 is 15 residues. Trimming shortened V by 0 bases and J by 3 bases, and 11 bases separated the two germline ends. CDR3 DNA: TGCGCCAGCAGCCAAGAGTCAGGAGGTGACACTGAAGCTTTCTTT. This encodes CASSQESGGDTEAFF.

This chain links TRBV6-1 with TRBJ2-1; D possibly corresponds to TRBD2 (7 bases). V was cut by 4 bases and J by 4 bases, with 17 bases left in between. This CDR3 comprises 16 residues. The germline gives CDR1 MNHNS, CDR2 SASEGT. The CDR3 here is CASSAFGGPIYNEQFF. CDR3 coding DNA: TGTGCCAGCAGTGCCTTCGGGGGGCCAATTTACAATGAGCAGTTCTTC.

The V call is TRBV6-5, the J call TRBJ1-1; D unresolved. V lost 5 bases and J 2 bases, leaving 9 bases between the germline ends. In germline, CDR1 is MNHEY, CDR2 SVGAGI. The CDR3 runs 13 residues. CDR3 residues: CASSSRPNTEAFF. CDR3 nucleotide sequence: TGTGCCAGCAGTAGCAGGCCTAACACTGAAGCTTTCTTT.

V usage is TRBV7-2 and J usage is TRBJ2-5; TRBD2 matches 7 bases. The CDR3 consists of 16 residues. From germline, CDR1 is SGHTA and CDR2 FQGNSA. V was pared by 2 bases and J by 2 bases, with 8 bases of the junction left unmatched. This CDR3 is CASSLLRGGLQETQYF. The DNA of the CDR3 is TGTGCCAGCAGCTTACTTCGCGGGGGTCTTCAAGAGACCCAGTACTTC.

The chain links TRBV4-1 to TRBJ2-1; D ambiguous. The ends were cut back, 1 base at V and 6 bases at J, with 16 bases in the middle. Germline CDR1 MGHRA, CDR2 YSYEKL. The CDR3 totals 16 residues. CDR3 region: CASSQVDVGFVNEQFF. The CDR3 DNA follows: TGCGCCAGCAGCCAAGTTGACGTCGGGTTTGTCAATGAGCAGTTCTTC.

V is TRBV9 and J is TRBJ2-2; maybe TRBD1 (5 bases). V was pared by 3 bases and J by 3 bases, with 21 bases between. The CDR3 has 18 amino acids. Looked up from germline, CDR1 is SGDLS and CDR2 is YYNGEE. The DNA for the CDR3 is TGTGCCAGCAGCGAAAACAGGCGAGGCCAGTGGGACACCGGGGAGCTGTTTTTT. Its translation: CASSENRRGQWDTGELFF.

The V and J genes are TRBV11-3 and TRBJ2-1; TRBD2 might be the D (6 bases). CDR1 and CDR2 (germline): SGHNT, YENEEA. The V gene lost 5 bases and the J gene lost 5 bases, with 16 bases spanning the gap. The CDR3 is 15 residues long. This CDR3 reads CASSARLGDDNEQFF. The CDR3 coding sequence is TGTGCCAGCAGCGCCCGACTAGGGGACGACAATGAGCAGTTCTTC.

The sample holds one count of this clone. The genes are TRBV9 and TRBJ2-1; TRBD2 is a possible D gene (7 bases). The CDR3 covers 16 residues. The germline V gene encodes CDR1 SGDLS and CDR2 YYNGEE. V shed 5 bases and J shed 0 bases, with 15 bases lying between them. CDR3 amino acids: CASSRGGHSSYNEQFF. In DNA form, the CDR3 reads TGTGCCAGCAGTAGGGGGGGCCATAGCTCCTACAATGAGCAGTTCTTC.

The chain uses TRBV11-3 and TRBJ2-5; D is undetermined. The CDR3 totals 13 residues. Trimming took 5 bases from V and 1 from J, leaving 8 bases between them. CDR1 and CDR2 from the germline V gene are SGHNT and YENEEA. The DNA for the CDR3 is TGTGCCAGCAGCGTACAAAGCCAAGAGACCCAGTACTTC. Protein product: CASSVQSQETQYF.

A single count supports this clone. J is TRBJ1-6 and V is TRBV5-6; D call uncertain. V was clipped by 1 base and J by 3 bases, with 11 bases between them. The CDR3 is 16 amino acids. Looked up from germline, CDR1 is SGHDT and CDR2 is YYEEEE. The DNA of the CDR3 is TGTGCCAGCAGCTTGACCGGCGCGGACTATAATTCACCCCTCCACTTT. Encoded protein: CASSLTGADYNSPLHF.

The chain employs TRBV6-1 and TRBJ1-5; D possibly corresponds to TRBD1 (6 bases). Germline lookup yields CDR1 MNHNS and CDR2 SASEGT. The ends were cut back, 2 bases at V and 2 bases at J, with 10 bases in the middle. The CDR3 sequence is 15 residues long. The DNA for the CDR3 is TGTGCCAGCAGTGAATCGGCAGGGGGCAATCAGCCCCAGCATTTT. Its translation: CASSESAGGNQPQHF.

This chain uses TRBV5-1 with TRBJ2-5; 10 bases are shared with TRBD2. CDR1 is SGHRS and CDR2 is YFSETQ in the germline V gene. The CDR3 totals 18 residues. The junction had 9 bases not matched to a gene; V was cut back by 0 bases and J by 1 base. CDR3 nucleotides: TGCGCCAGCAGCTTGGGGACTAGCGGACCAAAACGCCAAGAGACCCAGTACTTC. As protein: CASSLGTSGPKRQETQYF.

This chain uses TRBV5-1 with TRBJ2-7; TRBD2 aligns across 7 bases. J gave up 6 bases and V 4 bases, and 16 bases lay outside the gene matches. This CDR3 has 16 amino acids. Germline values: CDR1 SGHRS, CDR2 YFSETQ. This CDR3 reads CASSATPGPRGSEQYF. CDR3 sequence (DNA): TGCGCCAGCAGCGCCACACCGGGACCGCGGGGGTCCGAGCAGTACTTC.

This clone was recorded a few times. This chain joins TRBV7-9 and TRBJ2-3; 8 bases line up with TRBD1. Germline loops: CDR1 SEHNR, CDR2 FQNEAQ (reference sequence). The CDR3 covers 16 residues. Unmatched junction bases numbered 6, after V lost 4 bases and J lost 0 bases. The CDR3 sequence: CASSSQGAGSTDTQYF. In nucleotides, the CDR3 is TGTGCCAGCAGCTCCCAGGGGGCGGGCAGCACAGATACGCAGTATTTT.

The chain uses TRBV7-9 and TRBJ1-5, with D maybe TRBD1 (6 bases). CDR1 is SEHNR, CDR2 FQNEAQ, per germline (reference sequence). CDR3 size: 17 residues. The V and J ends lost 8 bases and 2 bases respectively, with 22 bases between them. CDR3 bases: TGTGCCAGCGGACCGACAGGCCCGGTAGCTGGCAATCAGCCCCAGCATTTT. It codes for CASGPTGPVAGNQPQHF.

The J gene is TRBJ1-3, the V gene TRBV14; D might be TRBD1 (6 bases). Trimming pared 5 bases from V and 1 base from J, leaving 12 bases between. There are 15 residues in the CDR3. The germline V gene has CDR1 SGHDN and CDR2 FVKESK. The CDR3 reads CASSGQRYSGNTIYF. As DNA, the CDR3 is TGTGCCAGCAGCGGACAGAGGTATTCTGGAAACACCATATATTTT.

The rearrangement links TRBV19 to TRBJ1-3, with a tentative D call TRBD1 (5 bases). V lost 3 bases and J lost 2, with 11 bases in between. CDR1 LNHDA and CDR2 SQIVND come from the germline V gene (reference sequence). The CDR3 loop spans 15 amino acids. This CDR3 is CASSINSGTGNTIYF. Here the CDR3 DNA reads TGTGCCAGTAGTATTAATTCAGGGACTGGAAACACCATATATTTT.

The chain employs TRBV11-2 and TRBJ2-2; no definite D call. V lost 6 bases and J lost 4, with 9 bases in between. Per germline, CDR1 SGHAT and CDR2 FQNNGV. This CDR3 spans 13 amino acids. The CDR3, as DNA: TGTGCCAGCAGACCGGAGTTCACCGGGGAGCTGTTTTTT. Translating gives CASRPEFTGELFF.